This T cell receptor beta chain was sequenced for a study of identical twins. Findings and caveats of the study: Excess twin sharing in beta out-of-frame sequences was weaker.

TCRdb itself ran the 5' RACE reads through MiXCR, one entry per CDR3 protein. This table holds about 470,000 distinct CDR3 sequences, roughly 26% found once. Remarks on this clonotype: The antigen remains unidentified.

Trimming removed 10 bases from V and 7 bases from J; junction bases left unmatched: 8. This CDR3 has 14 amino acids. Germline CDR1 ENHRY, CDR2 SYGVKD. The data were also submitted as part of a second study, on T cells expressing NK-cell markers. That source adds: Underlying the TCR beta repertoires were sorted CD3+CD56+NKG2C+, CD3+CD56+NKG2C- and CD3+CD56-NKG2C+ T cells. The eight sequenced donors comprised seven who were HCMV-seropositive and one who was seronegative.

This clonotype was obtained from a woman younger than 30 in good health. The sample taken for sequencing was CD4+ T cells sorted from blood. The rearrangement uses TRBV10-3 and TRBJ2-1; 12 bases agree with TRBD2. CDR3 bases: TGTGCCACCTCGACTAGCGGGAGTCAGAATGAGCAGTTCTTC. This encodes CATSTSGSQNEQFF.